The sequence of this T cell receptor (beta chain) was determined in a study of shared clonotypes between healthy human individuals. Background on the study: Per-donor plates numbered three CD4 naive, three CD4 memory, two CD8 naive and one CD8 memory.

V dropped 0 bases and J dropped 1 base, with 6 bases sitting between them. CDR3 length equals 14 residues. Germline lookup yields CDR1 KGHSH and CDR2 LQKENI. Terminally differentiated effector memory CD45RA+ cells were excluded from the naive CD8 cells, which were CD45RO-negative and positively selected for CCR7. Generated by immunoSEQ multiplex PCR, the TCRdb table keeps only in-frame clones and is missing some. The sample yields about 1,900,000 clones, about 95% seen once. The rearrangement links TRBV18 to TRBJ2-5; D ambiguous. The sequencing sample was made of naive CD8+ T cells sorted from blood. This TCR was sampled from a young man in good health. For the CDR3, the DNA is TGTGCCAGCTCACCACCCAACGGCCAAGAGACCCAGTACTTC. Protein sequence: CASSPPNGQETQYF.